The 18 T cell receptor beta chains below all came from one sample that was sequenced in a study of follicular helper T cells after annual influenza vaccination. Assay used: immunoSEQ multiplex PCR; TCRdb lists only in-frame clones, some missing. The sample gives around 10,000 clones, roughly 80% of which show up once; about 0.95% is in the top ten. This material consisted of CXCR5- memory CD4+ T cells sorted from blood, taken 6 weeks after influenza vaccination. These receptors were obtained from an adult who received the influenza vaccine.

The chain employs TRBV7-2 and TRBJ2-1; D not certain. V dropped 4 bases and J dropped 4 bases, with 14 bases sitting between them. Looked up from germline, CDR1 is SGHTA and CDR2 is FQGNSA. This CDR3 spans 15 amino acids. Here the CDR3 DNA reads TGTGCCAGCAGCTCCGACAATTTATCATACAATGAGCAGTTCTTC. It encodes CASSSDNLSYNEQFF.

This clone was seen once. This rearrangement joins TRBV15 to TRBJ2-7; possible D gene TRBD2, 6 bases. Germline loops: CDR1 LNHNV, CDR2 YYDKDF (reference sequence). V gave up 3 bases and J gave up 3 bases, with 6 bases separating them. The CDR3 loop spans 12 amino acids. CDR3 coding DNA: TGTGCCACCAGCAGGGAGGGCTACGAGCAGTACTTC. As protein: CATSREGYEQYF.

This clone appeared a few times. This chain links TRBV5-1 with TRBJ1-6, with a tentative D call TRBD1 (6 bases). Deletions cut 4 bases from V and 8 bases from J, with 13 bases between. Germline CDR1 reads SGHRS; CDR2 reads YFSETQ. The CDR3 loop spans 14 amino acids. CDR3 region: CASSPGGGDSPLHF. DNA for the CDR3: TGCGCCAGCAGCCCGGGCGGGGGCGATTCACCCCTCCACTTT.

This clone was counted only a few times. This chain links TRBV18 with TRBJ1-1, with no clear D. Trimming stripped 3 bases from V and 7 bases from J, with 12 bases between. Germline loops: CDR1 KGHSH, CDR2 LQKENI. The CDR3 is 13 residues long. The CDR3 sequence: CASSPVITDEAFF. CDR3 nucleotides: TGTGCCAGCTCACCGGTCATCACGGATGAAGCTTTCTTT.

This rearrangement joins TRBV4-3 to TRBJ1-1; D gene unclear. Germline V lookup: CDR1 LGHNA, CDR2 YSLEER. The CDR3 contains 12 residues. V lost 0 bases, J lost 10 bases, and 9 bases lay in between. Here the CDR3 reads CASSQDGRRAFF. As DNA, the CDR3 is TGCGCCAGCAGCCAAGATGGGCGTAGAGCTTTCTTT.

The chain recombines TRBV6-1 with TRBJ1-5, with D possibly matching TRBD1 (5 bases). The CDR3 has 18 residues. Per germline, CDR1 MNHNS and CDR2 SASEGT. Trimming shortened V by 4 bases and J by 1 base, and 20 bases separated the two germline ends. CDR3 DNA sequence: TGTGCCAGCAGTGCAGGGTTGAGACAGACTTGGAGCAATCAGCCCCAGCATTTT. Translated: CASSAGLRQTWSNQPQHF.

This sequence joins TRBV5-1 and TRBJ2-1, with 10 bases matching TRBD2. This CDR3 spans 15 amino acids. V lost 4 bases, J lost 5 bases, and 6 bases stayed unmatched. Germline V gene data show CDR1 as SGHRS and CDR2 as YFSETQ. CDR3 nucleotides: TGCGCCAGCAGCCCTCTAGCGGGGGTCAACAATGAGCAGTTCTTC. This sequence encodes CASSPLAGVNNEQFF. The full variable domain, rest sourced from reference TRBV5-1 and TRBJ2-1, is KAGVTQTPRYLIKTRGQQVTLSCSPISGHRSVSWYQQTPGQGLQFLFEYFSETQRNKGNFPGRFSGRQFSNSRSEMNVSTLELGDSALYLCASSPLAGVNNEQFFGPGTRLTVL.

The chain couples TRBV7-9 to TRBJ1-1; D unresolved. This CDR3 is built from 13 residues. The V and J ends lost 5 bases and 4 bases respectively, with 11 bases between them. CDR1 and CDR2 (germline): SEHNR, FQNEAQ (reference sequence). The CDR3 here is CASSTAGITEAFF. Here the CDR3 DNA reads TGTGCCAGCAGCACTGCCGGGATCACTGAAGCTTTCTTT. Full variable domain (missing parts from reference TRBV7-9 and TRBJ1-1): DTGVSQNPRHKITKRGQNVTFRCDPISEHNRLYWYRQTLGQGPEFLTYFQNEAQLEKSRLLSDRFSAERPKGSFSTLEIQRTEQGDSAMYLCASSTAGITEAFFGQGTRLTVV.

V and J are TRBV4-2 and TRBJ2-1; 10 nucleotides agree with TRBD1. This CDR3 is built from 14 residues. J lost 6 bases, V lost 4 bases, and 3 bases had no gene match. Germline V gene sequence: CDR1 LGHNA, CDR2 YNFKEQ. This CDR3 reads CASSPGTGANEQFF. The CDR3 DNA reads as TGTGCCAGCAGCCCCGGGACAGGGGCCAATGAGCAGTTCTTC.

This chain connects TRBV19 to TRBJ2-7; D gene uncertain. This CDR3 spans 14 amino acids. The germline gives CDR1 LNHDA, CDR2 SQIVND (reference sequence). Trimming shortened V by 5 bases and J by 3 bases, and 14 bases separated the two germline ends. The CDR3 loop is CASSPTTVNYEQYF. The CDR3 DNA sequence: TGTGCCAGTAGTCCAACCACGGTGAACTACGAGCAGTACTTC.

The CDR3 bases are TGTGCCAGCAGCATGGACTCAGGGCTGGGGGGGGAGCTGTTTTTT. It translates to CASSMDSGLGGELFF. V gene TRBV5-4 combines with J gene TRBJ2-2, with D perhaps TRBD1 or TRBD2 (5 bases each). This CDR3 is built from 15 residues. Germline loops: CDR1 SGHNT, CDR2 YYREEE (reference sequence). The V end was cut by 4 bases, the J end by 8 bases, with 18 bases between. The full variable domain, with the rest looked up from reference TRBV5-4 and TRBJ2-2, is ETGVTQSPTHLIKTRGQQVTLRCSSQSGHNTVSWYQQALGQGPQFIFQYYREEENGRGNFPPRFSGLQFPNYSSELNVNALELDDSALYLCASSMDSGLGGELFFGEGSRLTVL.

The chain links TRBV11-1 to TRBJ2-2, with 7 positions matching TRBD2. The CDR3 covers 14 residues. Germline CDR1 is SGHAT and CDR2 is FQDESV (reference sequence). Unmatched junction bases numbered 5, after V lost 5 bases and J lost 5 bases. The CDR3 here is CASSRREKTGELFF. DNA of the CDR3: TGTGCCAGCAGCAGGCGGGAGAAGACCGGGGAGCTGTTTTTT.

The chain joins TRBV6-1 to TRBJ1-1, with D unresolved. CDR3 size: 13 residues. Germline CDR1 and CDR2: MNHNS and SASEGT. The V and J ends lost 7 bases and 0 bases respectively, with 9 bases between them. The CDR3, as DNA: TGTGCCAGCATTGGCATCATGAACACTGAAGCTTTCTTT. Its translation: CASIGIMNTEAFF.

This clone was seen a few times. The chain combines TRBV4-3 with TRBJ1-1; possible D gene TRBD1, 6 bases. Germline V CDR1 and CDR2: LGHNA, YSLEER. CDR3 size: 14 residues. The ends were cut back, 0 bases at V and 8 bases at J, with 13 bases in the middle. In nucleotides, the CDR3 is TGCGCCAGCAGCCAAGAGGGCCGGGGGCGGGAAGCTTTCTTT. Translating it yields CASSQEGRGREAFF.

This chain joins TRBV6-1 and TRBJ2-5, with D unresolved. The germline V and J ends were trimmed by 4 bases and 2 bases, with 8 bases remaining between them. The CDR3 has 13 amino acids. Germline CDR1 and CDR2: MNHNS and SASEGT. The CDR3 loop reads CASSAQRQETQYF. The CDR3, as DNA: TGTGCCAGCAGTGCCCAAAGACAAGAGACCCAGTACTTC.

This clone was observed once. The V call is TRBV7-2, the J call TRBJ2-7; 9 bases map to TRBD1. The junction had 10 bases not matched to a gene; V was cut back by 1 base and J by 6 bases. This CDR3 spans 16 amino acids. CDR1 SGHTA and CDR2 FQGNSA come from the germline V gene. CDR3 in DNA: TGTGCCAGCAGCTTAGTCGGTTGGGGACAGGGAGTCGAGCAGTACTTC. It is translated as CASSLVGWGQGVEQYF. The full variable domain, in which reference TRBV7-2 and TRBJ2-7 provide the parts outside the CDR3, is GAGVSQSPSNKVTEKGKDVELRCDPISGHTALYWYRQSLGQGLEFLIYFQGNSAPDKSGLPSDRFSAERTGGSVSTLTIQRTQQEDSAVYLCASSLVGWGQGVEQYFGPGTRLTVT.

This chain uses TRBV7-8 with TRBJ2-6; D is uncertain. The CDR3 runs 14 residues. The V gene lost 5 bases and the J gene lost 0 bases, with 5 bases spanning the gap. In germline, CDR1 is SGHVS, CDR2 FQNEAQ. DNA for the CDR3: TGTGCCAGCAGCCCCGGCTCTGGGGCCAACGTCCTGACTTTC. As protein: CASSPGSGANVLTF. Filled out from reference TRBV7-8 and TRBJ2-6, the complete variable domain reads GAGVSQSPRYKVAKRGQDVALRCDPISGHVSLFWYQQALGQGPEFLTYFQNEAQLDKSGLPSDRFFAERPEGSVSTLKIQRTQQEDSAVYLCASSPGSGANVLTFGAGSRLTVL.

The rearrangement joins TRBV11-1 to TRBJ1-1; TRBD1 matches 8 bases. In germline, CDR1 is SGHAT, CDR2 FQDESV (reference sequence). The CDR3 covers 12 residues. V gave up 5 bases and J gave up 7 bases; unmatched junction bases: 3. Here the CDR3 reads CASSPDRGEAFF. Here the CDR3 DNA reads TGTGCCAGCAGCCCAGACAGGGGTGAAGCTTTCTTT.